Sequencing of this T cell receptor (beta chain) was carried out in a study of STAT5B mutations in CD4+ large granular lymphocyte leukemia. Background on the study: Healthy donors showed HLA-associated enrichment of the CDR3 'QG' motif. Study-level points and caveats: Top patient clones used TRBV06 genes more often: 8/27 versus 2/35 in controls. Without putative leukemic clones, patient CD4-sorted repertoires remained more clonal than healthy CD4+ repertoires.

Healthy controls were blood donor buffy coats. A note on this clone: Antigen unknown.

Data came from immunoSEQ multiplex PCR; TCRdb stores just in-frame clones and leaves some out. In the table there are about 35,000 clones, roughly 65% of which are singletons. This CDR3 region has 14 residues. Trimming took off 5 bases at V and 10 bases at J, with 15 bases between the two ends. Germline V gene sequence: CDR1 MGHDK, CDR2 SYGVNS. Sequenced: CD4+ T cells from blood buffy coats. V is TRBV25-1 and J is TRBJ1-6; D possibly corresponds to TRBD1 (5 bases). The TCR originated in a human donor in good health. The CDR3 DNA reads TGTGCCAGCAGTAAACAGGATTTCGAGTCACCCCTCCACTTT. As protein: CASSKQDFESPLHF.